The clone carrying this T cell receptor (beta chain) showed up just a few times. This sample was taken from a study of human T cells and chemical hapten exposure. Germline CDR1 is MGHRA and CDR2 is YSYEKL. The ends were cut back, 1 base at V and 4 bases at J, with 9 bases in the middle. The CDR3 contains 14 residues. Each CDR3 protein is one row after TCRdb ran MiXCR on the RACE reads. The repertoire consists of 100,000 or so distinct CDR3 sequences, with approximately 36% occurring once and the leading ten covering roughly 3%. Documented time point: patch test 3, about 24 weeks after DPC sensitization. Treatment noted: therapeutic diphenylcyclopropenone sensitization with weekly scalp DPC.

The specimen was whole blood, collected in connection with sensitization to the hapten diphenylcyclopropenone (DPC). The clonotype comes from a man aged 35-49 years with alopecia areata. Some clones in this sample may be carry-over from other donors' samples. The chain recombines TRBV4-1 with TRBJ2-3; D perhaps matches TRBD2 (6 bases). DNA of the CDR3: TGCGCCAGCAGCCAAGGGGAGGTCCCAGATACGCAGTATTTT. It codes for CASSQGEVPDTQYF.